What follows is one T cell receptor (beta chain) and its context. Its antigen is still unknown. The data were obtained in a study of identical twins. Study-level results: Models underestimated how often monozygotic twins shared out-of-frame TCR alpha. Abundant cord blood beta clonotypes carried fewer insertions; memory repertoires showed none.

CDR1 is MNHEY, CDR2 SVGAGI, per germline. V dropped 3 bases and J dropped 2 bases, with 9 bases sitting between them. The CDR3 runs to 14 residues. TCRdb re-called the 5' RACE reads through MiXCR, storing one row per CDR3 protein. The data show around 450,000 distinct CDR3 sequences, approximately 15% seen once. Each donor was a healthy Caucasian. These data were likewise used in another study, on yellow fever vaccine responses in identical twins.

V usage is TRBV6-5 and J usage is TRBJ2-3, with a tentative D call TRBD2 (6 bases). Sequenced: CD4+ T cells sorted from blood. This TCR came from a woman aged 18-29 years in good health. The CDR3 sequence: CASSYGTVTDTQYF. CDR3 bases: TGTGCCAGCAGTTATGGGACTGTCACAGATACGCAGTATTTT.